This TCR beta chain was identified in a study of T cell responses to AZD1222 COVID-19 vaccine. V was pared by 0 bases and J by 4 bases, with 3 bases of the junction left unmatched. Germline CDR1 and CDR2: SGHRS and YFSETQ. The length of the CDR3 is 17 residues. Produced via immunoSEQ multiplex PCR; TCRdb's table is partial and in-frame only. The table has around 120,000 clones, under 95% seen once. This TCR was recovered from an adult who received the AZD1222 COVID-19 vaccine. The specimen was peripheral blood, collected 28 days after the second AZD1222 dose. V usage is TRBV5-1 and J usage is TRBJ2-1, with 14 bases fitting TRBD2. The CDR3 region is CASSLGTSGGQYNEQFF. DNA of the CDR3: TGCGCCAGCAGCTTGGGGACTAGCGGGGGGCAATACAATGAGCAGTTCTTC.